This TCR beta chain is drawn from a study of T cells in Graves' hyperthyroidism and ophthalmopathy. This clonotype was picked up a small number of times. Its target is unknown. Whole-study results and caveats: Model predictions of ophthalmopathy came a median around 6.5 months before onset.

V was cut by 3 bases and J by 4 bases, with 11 bases left in between. This CDR3 has 14 amino acids. Looked up from germline, CDR1 is SNHLY and CDR2 is FYNNEI. TCR beta CDR3 regions were amplified from RNA transcripts. When the TCR CDR3 underwent first-round RT-PCR, the HTBI primer set was used. Via MiXCR, TCRdb re-called the multiplex PCR reads, giving one row per CDR3 protein. The repertoire has roughly 570,000 distinct CDR3 sequences, about 45% of them found once; the top ten carry roughly 8.2%. No progression to ophthalmopathy during 18 months of follow-up defined stable disease. This rearrangement joins TRBV2 to TRBJ2-3; D may be TRBD1 (6 bases). This TCR derives from a young woman with Graves' hyperthyroidism. Sequencing was done on a sample of peripheral blood or thyroid tissue (not recorded which). DNA of the CDR3: TGTGCCAGCAGTGATACAGGGATCGCAGATACGCAGTATTTT. Amino acids: CASSDTGIADTQYF.